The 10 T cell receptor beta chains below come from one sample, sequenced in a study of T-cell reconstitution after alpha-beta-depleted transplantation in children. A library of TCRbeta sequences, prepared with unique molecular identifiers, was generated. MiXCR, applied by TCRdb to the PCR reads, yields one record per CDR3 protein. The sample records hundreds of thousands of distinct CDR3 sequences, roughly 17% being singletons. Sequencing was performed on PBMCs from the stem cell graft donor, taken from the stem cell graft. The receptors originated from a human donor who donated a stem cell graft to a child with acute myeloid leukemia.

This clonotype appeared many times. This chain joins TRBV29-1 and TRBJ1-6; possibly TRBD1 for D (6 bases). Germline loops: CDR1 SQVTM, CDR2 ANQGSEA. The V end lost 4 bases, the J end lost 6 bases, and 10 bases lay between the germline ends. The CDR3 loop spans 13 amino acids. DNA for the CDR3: TGCAGCGTTGCACAGGGCCTTAATTCACCCCTCCACTTT. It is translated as CSVAQGLNSPLHF.

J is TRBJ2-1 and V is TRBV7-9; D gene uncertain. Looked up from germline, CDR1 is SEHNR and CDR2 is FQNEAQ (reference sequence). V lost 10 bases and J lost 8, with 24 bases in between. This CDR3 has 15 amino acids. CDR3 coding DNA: TGTGCCACCATACCCCGGCAATCAAGTATTCATGAGCAGTTCTTC. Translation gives CATIPRQSSIHEQFF.

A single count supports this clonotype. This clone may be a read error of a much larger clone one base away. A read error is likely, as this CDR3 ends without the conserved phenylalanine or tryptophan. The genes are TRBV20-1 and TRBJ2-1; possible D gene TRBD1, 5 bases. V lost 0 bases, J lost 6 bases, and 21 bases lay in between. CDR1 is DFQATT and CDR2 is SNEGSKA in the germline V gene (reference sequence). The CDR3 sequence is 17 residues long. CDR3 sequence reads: CSARDHLNIAQVNEQFL. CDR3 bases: TGCAGTGCTAGAGATCACCTAAACATAGCACAGGTCAATGAGCAGTTCTTG.

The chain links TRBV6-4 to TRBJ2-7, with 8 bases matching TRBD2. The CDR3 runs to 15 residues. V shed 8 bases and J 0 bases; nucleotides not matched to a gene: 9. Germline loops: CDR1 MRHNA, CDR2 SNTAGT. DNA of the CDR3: TGTGCCAGCTCGGGGGGGGGCGGGCTCTCCTACGAGCAGTACTTC. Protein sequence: CASSGGGGLSYEQYF.

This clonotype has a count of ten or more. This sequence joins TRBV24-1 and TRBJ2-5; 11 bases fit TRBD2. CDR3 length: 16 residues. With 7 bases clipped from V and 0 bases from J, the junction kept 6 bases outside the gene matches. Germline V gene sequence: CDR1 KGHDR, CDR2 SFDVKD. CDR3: CATSDMTSGDQETQYF. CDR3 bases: TGTGCCACCAGCGACATGACTAGCGGGGACCAAGAGACCCAGTACTTC.

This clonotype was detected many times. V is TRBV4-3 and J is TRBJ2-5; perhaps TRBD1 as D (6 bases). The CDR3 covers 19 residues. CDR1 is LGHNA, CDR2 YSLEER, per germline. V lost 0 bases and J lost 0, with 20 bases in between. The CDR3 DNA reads TGCGCCAGCAGCCAAGAAATGGGCCTAACAGGGACGGACCAAGAGACCCAGTACTTC. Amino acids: CASSQEMGLTGTDQETQYF.

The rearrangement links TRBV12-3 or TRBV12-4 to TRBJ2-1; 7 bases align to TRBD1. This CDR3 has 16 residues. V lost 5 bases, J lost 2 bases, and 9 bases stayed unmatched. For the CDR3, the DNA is TGTGCCAGCAGTGTGACAACAGGGGTCACCTACAATGAGCAGTTCTTC. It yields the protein CASSVTTGVTYNEQFF.

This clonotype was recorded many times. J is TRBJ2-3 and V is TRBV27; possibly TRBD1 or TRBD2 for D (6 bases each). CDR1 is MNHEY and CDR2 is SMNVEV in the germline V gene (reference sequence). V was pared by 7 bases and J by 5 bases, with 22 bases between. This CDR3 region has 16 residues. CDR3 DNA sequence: TGTGCCAGCAAGCAATTCCGGGGGCGGGAAAGAGATACGCAGTATTTT. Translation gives CASKQFRGRERDTQYF.

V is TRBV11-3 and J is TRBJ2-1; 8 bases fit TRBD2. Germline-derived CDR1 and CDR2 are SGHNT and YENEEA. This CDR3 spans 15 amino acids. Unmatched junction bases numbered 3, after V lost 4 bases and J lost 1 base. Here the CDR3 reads CASSYIAGSYNEQFF. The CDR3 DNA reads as TGTGCCAGCAGCTACATAGCGGGGTCCTACAATGAGCAGTTCTTC.

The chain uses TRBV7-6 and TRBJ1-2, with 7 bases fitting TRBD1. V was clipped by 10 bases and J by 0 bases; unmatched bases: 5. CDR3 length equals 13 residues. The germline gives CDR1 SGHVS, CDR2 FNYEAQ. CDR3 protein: CATGTVSNYGYTF. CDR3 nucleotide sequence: TGTGCCACCGGGACAGTGTCTAACTATGGCTACACCTTC.